This T cell receptor (beta chain) was documented in a study of T cell repertoires in cytomegalovirus infection. Across the whole study: Indications of both CMV infection and matching HLA type were provided by public TCR beta signatures.

Study-level results: HLA-C-restricted CMV-specific TCR beta clonotypes prevailed in the ex vivo response. Cumulative frequency (of public TCR beta family members) identified carriers of CMV plus the relevant HLA.

TCRdb re-called the reads through MiXCR, storing one row per CDR3 protein. The table records about 98,000 distinct CDR3 sequences, approximately 15% of them present only once. This clonotype was found a few times. The antigen is unknown. This CDR3 is built from 13 residues. Per the germline V gene, CDR1 is SGHNT and CDR2 is YYREEE (reference sequence). V was clipped by 0 bases and J by 5 bases, with 9 bases between them. The receptor was isolated from a human donor in good health (CMV status not recorded). Some clones in this sample may be carry-over from other donors' samples. The sequenced sample was PBMCs. The chain employs TRBV5-4 and TRBJ2-7; D uncertain. CDR3 DNA sequence: TGTGCCAGCAGCTTGGCCTCCAGGCACGAGCAGTACTTC. Protein: CASSLASRHEQYF.